Shown below are 10 T cell receptor beta chains from a single sample sequenced in a study of blood T cells in healthy people across ages. The use of a sample-barcoded 5' primer and a J-beta primer mix characterized a second PCR of about 7 to 12 cycles. Each CDR3 protein gets one entry after TCRdb re-called the 5' RACE reads with MiXCR. The repertoire has some 1.5 million distinct CDR3 sequences, over 25% of them found once; the top ten carry about 7.7%. Sequencing was performed on blood. The origin of the receptors is a woman aged 25 to 39 in good health.

This clonotype has a handful of counts. The V gene is TRBV29-1, the J gene TRBJ2-3; D perhaps matches TRBD2 (5 bases). CDR3 length: 13 amino acids. Germline V gene data show CDR1 as SQVTM and CDR2 as ANQGSEA. Deletions cut 4 bases from V and 2 bases from J, with 10 bases between. The CDR3 sequence: CSVARGTTDTQYF. DNA for the CDR3: TGCAGCGTTGCTCGGGGTACCACAGATACGCAGTATTTT.

This clonotype was found a few times. This chain joins TRBV2 and TRBJ2-7; possibly TRBD2 for D (5 bases). The CDR3 extends over 15 amino acids. The germline CDR1 and CDR2 sequences are SNHLY and FYNNEI. Deletions cut 7 bases from V and 4 bases from J, with 20 bases between. CDR3 sequence reads: CASKDQLRAPYEQYF. In DNA, the CDR3 is TGTGCCAGCAAGGATCAACTGAGGGCTCCTTACGAGCAGTACTTC.

This clonotype has more than one count but fewer than ten. The chain joins TRBV7-6 to TRBJ2-7; tentatively, D is TRBD1 or TRBD2 (5 bases each). The germline CDR1 and CDR2 sequences are SGHVS and FNYEAQ. The ends were cut back, 4 bases at V and 3 bases at J, with 13 bases in the middle. The CDR3 loop spans 14 amino acids. The CDR3: CASSSGDGVYEQYF. The CDR3, as DNA: TGTGCCAGCAGCTCTGGGGACGGGGTCTACGAGCAGTACTTC.

This clonotype has only a few counts. The rearrangement joins TRBV5-1 to TRBJ1-6; 8 bases are shared with TRBD1. Unmatched junction bases numbered 10, after V lost 0 bases and J lost 5 bases. The CDR3 is 18 residues long. The germline CDR1 and CDR2 sequences are SGHRS and YFSETQ. CDR3 in DNA: TGCGCCAGCAGCTTGGGCCAGGGGGCCTTACCCAATAATTCACCCCTCCACTTT. This translates into CASSLGQGALPNNSPLHF.

The chain joins TRBV4-3 to TRBJ2-1; the match to TRBD1 covers 8 bases. This CDR3 contains 17 residues. The germline V gene has CDR1 LGHNA and CDR2 YSLEER. V was pared by 0 bases and J by 10 bases, with 14 bases of the junction left unmatched. The chain's CDR3 is CASSQESGGSNTYEQFF. The CDR3 DNA is TGCGCCAGCAGCCAAGAGTCAGGGGGCTCAAATACCTACGAGCAGTTCTTC.

This clonotype was counted many times. This sequence joins TRBV27 and TRBJ1-2; the match to TRBD1 covers 7 bases. The CDR3 has 14 amino acids. Germline V gene sequence: CDR1 MNHEY, CDR2 SMNVEV (reference sequence). Losses at the gene ends were 5 bases for V and 5 bases for J; bases not matched to a gene: 8. This CDR3 is CASSAPGTDYGYTF. In DNA form, the CDR3 reads TGTGCCAGCAGTGCCCCCGGGACAGATTATGGCTACACCTTC.

Many counts were recorded for this clonotype. The chain couples TRBV7-6 to TRBJ2-4; TRBD2 aligns across 7 bases. Germline values: CDR1 SGHVS, CDR2 FNYEAQ. The CDR3 runs 14 residues. Trimming took 5 bases from V and 8 from J; bases not matched to a gene: 9. CDR3 protein: CASSQMAGEDIQYF. Written as DNA, the CDR3 is TGTGCCAGCAGCCAGATGGCGGGGGAGGACATTCAGTACTTC.

The CDR3 reads CASRHGGQGGLSGANVLTF. Here the CDR3 DNA reads TGTGCCAGCAGACACGGAGGGCAGGGAGGCCTCTCTGGGGCCAACGTCCTGACTTTC. The chain recombines TRBV7-9 with TRBJ2-6; D is perhaps TRBD2 (6 bases). CDR3 size: 19 residues. Germline V lookup: CDR1 SEHNR, CDR2 FQNEAQ (reference sequence). V lost 6 bases and J lost 0, with 21 bases in between.

The chain employs TRBV15 and TRBJ1-2, with a tentative D call TRBD1 (5 bases). Per the germline V gene, CDR1 is LNHNV and CDR2 is YYDKDF (reference sequence). This CDR3 region has 14 residues. V was trimmed by 1 base and J by 7 bases, leaving 13 bases between them. Here the CDR3 reads CATSRVAGRGGYTF. CDR3 DNA sequence: TGTGCCACCAGCAGAGTAGCGGGGCGTGGTGGCTACACCTTC.

This clonotype occurred a few times. This chain joins TRBV10-2 and TRBJ1-2, with D unclear. This CDR3 is built from 14 residues. V shed 8 bases and J shed 3 bases, with 16 bases lying between them. Germline V gene data show CDR1 as WSHSY and CDR2 as SAAADI. The CDR3 coding sequence is TGCGCCAGCCGCCCTACCTCCGGACACTATGGCTACACCTTC. It codes for CASRPTSGHYGYTF.